This record concerns one TCR beta chain sequence. Antigen: not known. TCRdb's table, derived via immunoSEQ multiplex PCR, lists solely in-frame clones and lacks some. The profile shows around 70,000 clones, 90% to 95% of them singletons. These data belong to a study of cytomegalovirus exposure and HLA in healthy donors. The length of the CDR3 is 17 residues. Germline V lookup: CDR1 LGHNA, CDR2 YSLEER. With 1 base clipped from V and 6 bases from J, the junction kept 12 bases outside the gene matches. Study-level results: Per published reports, the classifier diagnosed cytomegalovirus status with high specificity and sensitivity. Subsequent analysis of the 95 to 150 validation repertoires found a tendency for first-cohort TCR clusters to co-occur. The study put some 150 TCR beta chains on its list as cytomegalovirus-associated.

Sequencing input: PBMCs. The TCR comes from a woman aged 18-29 years in good health and CMV-seronegative. The chain combines TRBV4-3 with TRBJ2-7; 10 bases are shared with TRBD1. The CDR3 coding sequence is TGCGCCAGCAGCCAAGGTCCACCCCGGGACAGGGGCCTCGAGCAGTACTTC. Amino acid sequence: CASSQGPPRDRGLEQYF.